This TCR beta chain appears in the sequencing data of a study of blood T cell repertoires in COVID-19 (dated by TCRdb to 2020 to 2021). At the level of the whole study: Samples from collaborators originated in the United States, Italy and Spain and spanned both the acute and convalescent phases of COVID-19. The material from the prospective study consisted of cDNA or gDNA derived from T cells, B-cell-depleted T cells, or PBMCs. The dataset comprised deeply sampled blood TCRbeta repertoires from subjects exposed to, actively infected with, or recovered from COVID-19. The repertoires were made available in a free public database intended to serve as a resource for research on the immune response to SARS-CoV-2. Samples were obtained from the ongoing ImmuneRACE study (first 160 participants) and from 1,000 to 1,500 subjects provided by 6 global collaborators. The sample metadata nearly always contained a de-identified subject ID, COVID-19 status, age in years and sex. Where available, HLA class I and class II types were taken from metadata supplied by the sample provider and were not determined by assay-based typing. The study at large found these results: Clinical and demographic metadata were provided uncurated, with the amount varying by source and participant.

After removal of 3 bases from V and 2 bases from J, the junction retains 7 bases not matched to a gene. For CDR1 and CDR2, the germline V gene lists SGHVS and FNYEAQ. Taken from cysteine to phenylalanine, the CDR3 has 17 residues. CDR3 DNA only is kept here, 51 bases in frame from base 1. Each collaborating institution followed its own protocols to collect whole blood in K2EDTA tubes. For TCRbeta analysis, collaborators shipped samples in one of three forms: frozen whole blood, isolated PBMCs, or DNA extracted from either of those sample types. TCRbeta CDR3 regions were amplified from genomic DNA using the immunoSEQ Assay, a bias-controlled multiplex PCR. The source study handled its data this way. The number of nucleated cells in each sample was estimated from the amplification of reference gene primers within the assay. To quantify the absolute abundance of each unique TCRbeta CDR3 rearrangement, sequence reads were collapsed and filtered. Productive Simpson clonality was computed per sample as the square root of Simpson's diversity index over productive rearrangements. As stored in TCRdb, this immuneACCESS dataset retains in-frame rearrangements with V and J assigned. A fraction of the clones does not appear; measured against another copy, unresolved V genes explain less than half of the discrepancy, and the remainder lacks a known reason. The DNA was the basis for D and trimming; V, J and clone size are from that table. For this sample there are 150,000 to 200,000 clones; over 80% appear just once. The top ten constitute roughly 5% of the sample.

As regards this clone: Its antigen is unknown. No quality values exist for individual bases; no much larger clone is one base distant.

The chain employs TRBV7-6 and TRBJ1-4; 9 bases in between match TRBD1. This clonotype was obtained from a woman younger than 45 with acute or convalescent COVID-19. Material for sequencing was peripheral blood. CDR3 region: CASSLGTGRGTNEKLFF. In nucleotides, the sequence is TGTGCCAGCAGCTTGGGGACAGGGAGGGGCACTAATGAAAAACTGTTTTTT.